This paragraph covers one T cell receptor (beta chain) sequence. This sample was taken from a study of CD8 T cells in Susac syndrome. With random hexamers, roughly 0.5 to 1 ug RNA was reverse transcribed. In TCRdb, the immunoSEQ multiplex PCR reads were re-called with MiXCR into one record per CDR3 protein. The table records hundreds of thousands of distinct CDR3 sequences, roughly 85% of them present only once. Sequencing targeted TCR beta in T cells from blood (CD8+ and CD4+). The receptor comes from a human donor with multiple sclerosis. What was sequenced was CD8+ T cells from PBMCs.

The CDR3 loop reads CASGSGTVSYEQYF. The CDR3 DNA follows: TGTGCCAGCGGTTCGGGGACAGTGTCCTACGAGCAGTACTTC. V usage is TRBV7-6 and J usage is TRBJ2-7, with TRBD1 matching over 7 bases. With 8 bases clipped from V and 1 base from J, the junction kept 8 bases outside the gene matches. The CDR3 consists of 14 residues. From germline, CDR1 is SGHVS and CDR2 FNYEAQ.